This T cell receptor (beta chain) was observed in a study of shared clonotypes between healthy human individuals. Study information: Donors were a couple of women and a few men aged 18 to 49. Every donor yielded three CD4 naive, three CD4 memory, two CD8 naive and one CD8 memory plate.

The naive CD8 fraction comprised CD45RO-negative cells positively selected for CCR7 and excluded terminally differentiated effector memory CD45RA+ cells. This clone turned up a few times. Its antigen is as yet unknown. At the DNA level, this CDR3 is encoded by other sequences in the same sample as well. The germline V gene has CDR1 MDHEN and CDR2 SYDVKM. CDR3 length equals 12 residues. V was pared by 3 bases and J by 5 bases, with 1 base of the junction left unmatched. Notes on the study in general: Generation probabilities were higher for clonotypes shared across all four sorted-subset donors than for unshared ones.

In the original workflow: Owing to the provision of junction-only sequences devoid of quality scores by immunoSEQ, filtering differed. Assay used: immunoSEQ multiplex PCR; TCRdb lists only in-frame clones, some missing. V, J and clone size were drawn from that table, and D and trimming were deduced from the DNA. This sample has about 1.9 million clones, with roughly 95% found just once. This sequence originates from a man aged 18 to 30 in good health. Some clones in this sample may be carry-over from other donors' samples. What was sequenced was naive CD8+ T cells from PBMCs. The chain carries TRBV28 and TRBJ2-7; 7 nucleotides match TRBD2. Here the CDR3 DNA reads TGTGCCAGCAGTTTGGGGGGGGACGAGCAGTACTTC. Its translation: CASSLGGDEQYF.